Listed here are 5 T cell receptor beta chains from one sample, sequenced in a study of CD8 T cell repertoires and HIV-1 epitope variants. For these TCRs, the target antigens are not known. Clones were read by immunoSEQ multiplex PCR, and TCRdb kept only the in-frame ones, dropping some. The sample shows about 5,600 clones, 50% to 70% of them seen only once. Sequenced: cultured CD8+ T cells derived from PBMCs. The receptor set was obtained from a male donor with HIV.

This chain uses TRBV7-9 with TRBJ1-2; a possible D gene is TRBD1 (5 bases). Trimming removed 4 bases at V and 5 bases at J, with 14 bases between. CDR1 is SEHNR, CDR2 FQNEAQ, per germline (reference sequence). The CDR3 has 14 amino acids. CDR3 coding DNA: TGTGCCAGCAGCTCCAGGGACCTCCTATATGGCTACACCTTC. Translation: CASSSRDLLYGYTF.

The chain uses TRBV28 and TRBJ2-5, with 7 positions matching TRBD1. The V and J ends lost 5 bases and 1 base, in that order; junction bases with no gene match: 7. The germline V gene encodes CDR1 MDHEN and CDR2 SYDVKM. The CDR3 runs to 15 residues. CDR3 nucleotide sequence: TGTGCCAGCAGTCGTGAATCAGGGGGCCAAGAGACCCAGTACTTC. The encoded protein is CASSRESGGQETQYF.

This chain uses TRBV7-9 with TRBJ1-1; TRBD1 agrees at 10 bases. The germline V gene has CDR1 SEHNR and CDR2 FQNEAQ (reference sequence). The CDR3 contains 15 residues. Trimming cost V 5 bases and J 7 bases; bases outside gene matches: 10. CDR3 protein: CASSQSTGGGYEAFF. Here the CDR3 DNA reads TGTGCCAGCAGCCAATCGACAGGGGGCGGCTATGAAGCTTTCTTT. Full variable domain (missing parts from reference TRBV7-9 and TRBJ1-1): DTGVSQNPRHKITKRGQNVTFRCDPISEHNRLYWYRQTLGQGPEFLTYFQNEAQLEKSRLLSDRFSAERPKGSFSTLEIQRTEQGDSAMYLCASSQSTGGGYEAFFGQGTRLTVV.

In its sample, this clone was seen a few times. The chain combines TRBV10-3 with TRBJ2-7; TRBD2 agrees at 8 bases. Trimming at V came to 10 bases and at J to 6 bases, leaving 5 bases not matched to a gene. Germline V gene data show CDR1 as ENHRY and CDR2 as SYGVKD. The CDR3 runs to 11 residues. The CDR3 coding sequence is TGTGCCACCTCCGCGGGGGGCGAGCAGTACTTC. This gives the protein CATSAGGEQYF.

The chain carries TRBV30 and TRBJ2-7; D possibly uses TRBD1 or TRBD2 (5 bases each). There are 12 residues in the CDR3. Germline values: CDR1 GTSNPN, CDR2 SVGIG (reference sequence). The V end was cut by 4 bases, the J end by 7 bases, with 14 bases between. This CDR3 reads CAWMGPRREQYF. The CDR3 DNA is TGTGCCTGGATGGGGCCTCGGAGGGAGCAGTACTTC.